The sequence of this T cell receptor (beta chain) was determined in a study of blood T cell repertoires in COVID-19. At the level of the study: Whether acute or convalescent, the COVID-19 samples came from the United States, Italy and Spain. The analysed material was cDNA or gDNA that came from T cells, B-cell-depleted T cells, or PBMCs.

The authors' processing: Amplifying reference gene primers gave estimates of nucleated cell counts. Sequenced by immunoSEQ multiplex PCR; TCRdb stores in-frame clones only, minus some. The V and J calls and clone size are taken from that table; D and trimming were inferred from the DNA. The table shows 100,000 to 150,000 clones, with less than 85% occurring only once. The CDR3 is made up of 13 amino acids. Germline CDR1 reads SNHLY; CDR2 reads FYNNEI. Trimming at V came to 6 bases and at J to 2 bases, leaving 1 base not matched to a gene. This clonotype was sampled from a woman aged 60-75 years with acute or convalescent COVID-19. Specimen: peripheral blood. The V call is TRBV2, the J call TRBJ1-2, with 9 bases matching TRBD1. The DNA of the CDR3 is TGTGCCAGCAGGGGACAGGGCAACTATGGCTACACCTTC. This codes for CASRGQGNYGYTF.